The source of this T cell receptor beta chain is a study of post-analysis software for immune sequencing data. Broader study findings: Patients carried a handful of TRBV segments more frequently than controls did, and TRBV5-6, TRBV5-1 and TRBV20-1 were among them.

As for this clonotype: No antigen is known for it.

The TCR beta cDNA libraries carried unique molecular identifiers. TCRdb passed the PCR reads through MiXCR, listing each CDR3 protein once. The repertoire holds hundreds of thousands of distinct CDR3 sequences, with 55% to 70% as singletons. The V gene lost 4 bases and the J gene lost 7 bases, with 19 bases spanning the gap. Looked up from germline, CDR1 is SQVTM and CDR2 is ANQGSEA. This CDR3 contains 14 residues. This chain joins TRBV29-1 and TRBJ2-5; possible D gene TRBD2, 6 bases. Sequencing used blood. This TCR came from a girl aged 2 to 9 with multiple sclerosis. CDR3 bases: TGCAGCGTTGGAGCTAGCGCCCAGATTGGGACCCAGTACTTC. Translation gives CSVGASAQIGTQYF. Full variable domain (outside the CDR3, taken from reference TRBV29-1 and TRBJ2-5): SAVISQKPSRDICQRGTSLTIQCQVDSQVTMMFWYRQQPGQSLTLIATANQGSEATYESGFVIDKFPISRPNLTFSTLTVSNMSPEDSSIYLCSVGASAQIGTQYFGPGTRLLVL.